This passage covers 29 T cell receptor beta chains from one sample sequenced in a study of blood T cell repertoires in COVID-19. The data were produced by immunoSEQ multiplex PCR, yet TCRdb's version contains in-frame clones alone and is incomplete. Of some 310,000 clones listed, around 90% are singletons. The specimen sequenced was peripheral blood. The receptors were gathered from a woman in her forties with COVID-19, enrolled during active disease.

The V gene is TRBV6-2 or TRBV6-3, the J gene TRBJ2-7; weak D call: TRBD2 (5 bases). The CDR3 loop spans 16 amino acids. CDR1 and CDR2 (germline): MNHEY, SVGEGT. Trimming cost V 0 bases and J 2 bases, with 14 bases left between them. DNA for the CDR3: TGTGCCAGCAGTTACTCGCAAAGCGGACTTACCTACGAGCAGTACTTC. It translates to CASSYSQSGLTYEQYF.

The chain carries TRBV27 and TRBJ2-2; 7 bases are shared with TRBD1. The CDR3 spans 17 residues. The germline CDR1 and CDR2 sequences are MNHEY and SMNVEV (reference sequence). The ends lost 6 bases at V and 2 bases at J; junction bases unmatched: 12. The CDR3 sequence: CASSKGRQGLNTGELFF. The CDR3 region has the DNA TGTGCCAGCAGCAAAGGACGACAGGGATTAAACACCGGGGAGCTGTTTTTT.

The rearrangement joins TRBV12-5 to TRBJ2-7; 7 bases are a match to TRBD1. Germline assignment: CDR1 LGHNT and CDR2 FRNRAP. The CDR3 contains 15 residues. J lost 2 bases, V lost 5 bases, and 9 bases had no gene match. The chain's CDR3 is CASGPGQQHTYEQYF. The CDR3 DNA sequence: TGTGCTAGTGGTCCGGGACAGCAGCACACCTACGAGCAGTACTTC.

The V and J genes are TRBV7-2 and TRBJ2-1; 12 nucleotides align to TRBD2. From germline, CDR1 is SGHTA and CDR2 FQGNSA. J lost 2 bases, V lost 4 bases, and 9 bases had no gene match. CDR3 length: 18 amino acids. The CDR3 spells CASSSRRLAGGTYNEQFF. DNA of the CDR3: TGTGCCAGCAGCTCCAGGAGGCTAGCGGGGGGGACCTACAATGAGCAGTTCTTC.

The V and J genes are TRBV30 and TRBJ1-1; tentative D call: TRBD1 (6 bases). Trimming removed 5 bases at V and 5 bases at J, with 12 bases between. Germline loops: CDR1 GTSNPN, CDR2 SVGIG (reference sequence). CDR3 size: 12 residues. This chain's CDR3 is CAWEWGRTEAFF. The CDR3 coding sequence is TGTGCCTGGGAATGGGGGCGGACTGAAGCTTTCTTT.

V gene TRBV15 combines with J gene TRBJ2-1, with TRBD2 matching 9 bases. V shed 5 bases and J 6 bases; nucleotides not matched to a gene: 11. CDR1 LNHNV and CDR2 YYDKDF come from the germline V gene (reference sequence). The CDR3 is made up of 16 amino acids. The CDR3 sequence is CATSEVLREGSNEQFF. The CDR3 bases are TGTGCCACCAGCGAGGTTTTGCGGGAGGGCAGCAATGAGCAGTTCTTC.

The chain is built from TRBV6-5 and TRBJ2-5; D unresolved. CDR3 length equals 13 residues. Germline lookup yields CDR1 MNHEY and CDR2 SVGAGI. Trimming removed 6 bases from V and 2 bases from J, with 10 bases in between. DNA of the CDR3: TGTGCCAGCAGCTATAGGCGGCAAGAGACCCAGTACTTC. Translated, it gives CASSYRRQETQYF.

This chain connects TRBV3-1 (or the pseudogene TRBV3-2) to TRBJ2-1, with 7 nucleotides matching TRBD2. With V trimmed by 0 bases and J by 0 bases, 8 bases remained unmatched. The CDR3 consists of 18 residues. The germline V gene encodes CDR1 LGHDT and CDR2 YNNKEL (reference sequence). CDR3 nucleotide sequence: TGTGCCAGCAGCCAAGAGGTGTTAGGCGGGAGCTCCTACAATGAGCAGTTCTTC. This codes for CASSQEVLGGSSYNEQFF.

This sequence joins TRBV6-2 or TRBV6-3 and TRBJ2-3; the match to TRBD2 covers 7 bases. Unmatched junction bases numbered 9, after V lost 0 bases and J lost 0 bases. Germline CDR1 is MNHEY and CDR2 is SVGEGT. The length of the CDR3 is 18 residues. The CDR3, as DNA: TGTGCCAGCAGTTACTCCGGGAGGCTAGCGATTAGCACAGATACGCAGTATTTT. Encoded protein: CASSYSGRLAISTDTQYF.

CDR3 sequence: CASSESNQPQHF. The DNA for the CDR3 is TGTGCCAGCAGTGAGAGTAATCAGCCCCAGCATTTT. The chain uses TRBV2 and TRBJ1-5; D gene uncertain. The CDR3 has 12 residues. V lost 3 bases to trimming and J lost 4 bases, with 4 bases between them. The germline CDR1 and CDR2 sequences are SNHLY and FYNNEI. Variable domain in full (rest from reference TRBV2 and TRBJ1-5): EPEVTQTPSHQVTQMGQEVILRCVPISNHLYFYWYRQILGQKVEFLVSFYNNEISEKSEIFDDQFSVERPDGSNFTLKIRSTKLEDSAMYFCASSESNQPQHFGDGTRLSIL.

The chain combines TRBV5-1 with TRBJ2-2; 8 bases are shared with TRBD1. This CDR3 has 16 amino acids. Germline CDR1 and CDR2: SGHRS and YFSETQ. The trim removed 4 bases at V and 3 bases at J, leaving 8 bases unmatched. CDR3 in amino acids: CASSRLGQGDTGELFF. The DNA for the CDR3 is TGCGCCAGCAGCCGTCTTGGACAGGGAGACACCGGGGAGCTGTTTTTT.

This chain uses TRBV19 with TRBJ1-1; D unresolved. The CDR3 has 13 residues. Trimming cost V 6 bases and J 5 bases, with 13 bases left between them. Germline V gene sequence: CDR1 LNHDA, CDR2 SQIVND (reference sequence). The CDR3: CASRPDGVTEAFF. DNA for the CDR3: TGTGCCAGTAGACCAGACGGGGTAACTGAAGCTTTCTTT.

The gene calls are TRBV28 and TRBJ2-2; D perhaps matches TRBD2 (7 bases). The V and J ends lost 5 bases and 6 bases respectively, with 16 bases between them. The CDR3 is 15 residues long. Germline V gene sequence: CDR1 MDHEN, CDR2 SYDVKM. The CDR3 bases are TGTGCCAGCAGTCGAGGGGGGGGAGCTCCCGGGGAGCTGTTTTTT. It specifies CASSRGGGAPGELFF.

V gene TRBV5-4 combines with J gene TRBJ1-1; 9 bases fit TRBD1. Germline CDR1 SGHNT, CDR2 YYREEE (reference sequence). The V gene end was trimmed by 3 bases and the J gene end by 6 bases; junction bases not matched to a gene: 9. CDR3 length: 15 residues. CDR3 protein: CASSSETGGLAEAFF. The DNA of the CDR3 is TGTGCCAGCAGCTCTGAGACAGGGGGATTAGCTGAAGCTTTCTTT.

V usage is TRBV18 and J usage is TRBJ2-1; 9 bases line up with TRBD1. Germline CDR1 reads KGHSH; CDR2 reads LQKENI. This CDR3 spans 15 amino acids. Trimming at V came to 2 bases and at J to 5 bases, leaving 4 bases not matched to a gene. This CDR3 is CASSPRDRVHNEQFF. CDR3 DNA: TGTGCCAGCTCACCAAGGGACAGGGTGCACAATGAGCAGTTCTTC.

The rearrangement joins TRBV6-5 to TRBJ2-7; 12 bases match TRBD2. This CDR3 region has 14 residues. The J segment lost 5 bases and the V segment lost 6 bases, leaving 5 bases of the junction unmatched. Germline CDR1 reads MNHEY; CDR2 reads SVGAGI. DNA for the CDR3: TGTGCCAGCAGACATCTAGCGGGGGGGCACGAGCAGTACTTC. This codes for CASRHLAGGHEQYF.

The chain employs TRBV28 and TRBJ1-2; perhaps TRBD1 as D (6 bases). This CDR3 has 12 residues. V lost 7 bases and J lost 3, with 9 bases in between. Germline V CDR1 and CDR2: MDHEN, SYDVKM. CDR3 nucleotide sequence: TGTGCCAGCAAGACAGGCGACTATGGCTACACCTTC. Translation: CASKTGDYGYTF.

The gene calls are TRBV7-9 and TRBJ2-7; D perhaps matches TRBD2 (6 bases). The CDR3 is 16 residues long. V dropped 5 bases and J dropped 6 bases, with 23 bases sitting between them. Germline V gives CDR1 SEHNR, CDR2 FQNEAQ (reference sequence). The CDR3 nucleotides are TGTGCCAGCAGCCCATTCCGGCGGGGATCTTCATCCGAGCAGTACTTC. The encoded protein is CASSPFRRGSSSEQYF. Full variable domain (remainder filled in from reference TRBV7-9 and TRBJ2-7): DTGVSQNPRHKITKRGQNVTFRCDPISEHNRLYWYRQTLGQGPEFLTYFQNEAQLEKSRLLSDRFSAERPKGSFSTLEIQRTEQGDSAMYLCASSPFRRGSSSEQYFGPGTRLTVT.

The CDR3, as DNA: TGTGCCAGCAGCTTAGACACCGGGGGAAGGCATTTT. Amino acid sequence: CASSLDTGGRHF. The chain recombines TRBV7-9 with TRBJ1-5; tentative D call: TRBD1 (5 bases). This CDR3 region has 12 residues. Trimming left V 1 base short and J 15 bases short, with 13 bases between. The germline V gene has CDR1 SEHNR and CDR2 FQNEAQ (reference sequence).

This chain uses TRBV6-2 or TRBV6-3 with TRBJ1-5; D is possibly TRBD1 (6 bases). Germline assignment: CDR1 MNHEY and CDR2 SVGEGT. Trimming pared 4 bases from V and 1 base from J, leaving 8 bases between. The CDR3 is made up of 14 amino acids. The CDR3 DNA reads TGTGCCAGCAGTTGGGACACCAGCAATCAGCCCCAGCATTTT. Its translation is CASSWDTSNQPQHF.

DNA for the CDR3: TGTGCCAGCAGTTTGAGCCTCCCCTCCACAGATACGCAGTATTTT. Its translation: CASSLSLPSTDTQYF. This rearrangement joins TRBV28 to TRBJ2-3; D remains ambiguous. Deletions cut 3 bases from V and 2 bases from J, with 12 bases between. The CDR3 length is 15 residues. In germline, CDR1 is MDHEN, CDR2 SYDVKM.

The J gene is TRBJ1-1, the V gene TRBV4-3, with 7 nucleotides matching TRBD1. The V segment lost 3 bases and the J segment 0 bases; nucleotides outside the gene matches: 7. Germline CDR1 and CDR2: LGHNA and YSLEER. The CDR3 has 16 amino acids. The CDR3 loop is CASSQRLQGLNTEAFF. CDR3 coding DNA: TGCGCCAGCAGCCAGAGATTACAGGGGCTGAACACTGAAGCTTTCTTT.

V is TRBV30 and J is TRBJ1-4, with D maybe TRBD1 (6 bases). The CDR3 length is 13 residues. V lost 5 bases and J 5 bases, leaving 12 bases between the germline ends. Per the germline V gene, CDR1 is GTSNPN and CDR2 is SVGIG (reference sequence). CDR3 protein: CAWGGGPNEKLFF. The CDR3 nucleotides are TGTGCCTGGGGAGGGGGGCCCAATGAAAAACTGTTTTTT.

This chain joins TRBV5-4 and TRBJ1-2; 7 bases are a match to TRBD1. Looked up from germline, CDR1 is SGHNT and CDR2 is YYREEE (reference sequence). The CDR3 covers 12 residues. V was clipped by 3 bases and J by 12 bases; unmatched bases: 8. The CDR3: CASSWGTVGDTF. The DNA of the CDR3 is TGTGCCAGCAGCTGGGGGACAGTGGGCGACACCTTC.

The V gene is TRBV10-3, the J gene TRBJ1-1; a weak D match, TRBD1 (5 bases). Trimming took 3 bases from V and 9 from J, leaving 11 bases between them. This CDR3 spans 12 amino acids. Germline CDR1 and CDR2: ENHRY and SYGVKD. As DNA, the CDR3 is TGTGCCATCAGTGAAGGAGGGGATCAAGCTTTCTTT. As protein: CAISEGGDQAFF.

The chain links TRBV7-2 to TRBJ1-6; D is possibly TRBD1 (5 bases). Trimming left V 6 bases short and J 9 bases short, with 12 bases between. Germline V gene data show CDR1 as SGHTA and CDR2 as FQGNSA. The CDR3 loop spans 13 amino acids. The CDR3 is CASRGRRGSPLHF. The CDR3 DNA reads TGTGCCAGCAGGGGACGGAGGGGTTCACCCCTCCACTTT. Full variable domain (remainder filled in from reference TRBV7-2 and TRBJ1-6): GAGVSQSPSNKVTEKGKDVELRCDPISGHTALYWYRQSLGQGLEFLIYFQGNSAPDKSGLPSDRFSAERTGGSVSTLTIQRTQQEDSAVYLCASRGRRGSPLHFGNGTRLTVT.

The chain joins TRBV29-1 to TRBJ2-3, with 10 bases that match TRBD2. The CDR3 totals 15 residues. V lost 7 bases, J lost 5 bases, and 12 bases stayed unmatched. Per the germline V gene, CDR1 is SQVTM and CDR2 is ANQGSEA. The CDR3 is CSAKRAGGILDTQYF. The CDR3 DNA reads TGCAGCGCCAAACGAGCGGGAGGGATATTAGATACGCAGTATTTT.

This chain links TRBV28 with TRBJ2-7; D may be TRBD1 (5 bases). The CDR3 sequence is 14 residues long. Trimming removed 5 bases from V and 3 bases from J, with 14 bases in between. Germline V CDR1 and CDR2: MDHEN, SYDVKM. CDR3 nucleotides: TGTGCCAGCAGTCTTGGGGCATTGATCTACGAGCAGTACTTC. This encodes CASSLGALIYEQYF.

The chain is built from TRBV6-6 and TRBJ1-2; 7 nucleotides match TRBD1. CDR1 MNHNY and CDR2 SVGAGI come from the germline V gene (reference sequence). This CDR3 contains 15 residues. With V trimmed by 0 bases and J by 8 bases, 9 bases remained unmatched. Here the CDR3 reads CASSYSDRMSRGYTF. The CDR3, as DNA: TGTGCCAGCAGTTACTCGGACAGGATGTCTCGGGGCTACACCTTC.